This TCR beta chain was identified during a study of response to subunit inactivated influenza vaccine (dated by TCRdb to 2017 to 2018). Describing the broader study: Deep quantitative profiling of the T cell receptor repertoire was used in the study to follow responses to a trivalent subunit inactivated influenza vaccine.

Taken from cysteine to phenylalanine, the CDR3 has 17 residues. The read is trimmed to its CDR3 DNA, 51 bases read in frame from base 1. From the germline V gene, CDR1 is SGHDN and CDR2 is FVKESK. Relative to germline, V is 4 bases shorter and J is 0 bases shorter, with 18 bases between their ends. The library was produced with RT-PCR. The listed sequencing device is Illumina HiSeq 2500. TCRdb reworked the public reads: Q25 trimming with fastp, MiXCR clone assembly, productive beta chains retained. Each CDR3 protein appears once, grouped with its most common genes and DNA. The sample table holds approximately 250,000 distinct CDR3 sequences, of which 9% to 15% were seen once. 7.5% to 10% of the sample is held by the ten biggest clonotypes. This clonotype occurred a few times. It has no known antigen specificity. Base qualities were left out, and no much larger clone turns up one base away. Study-level results and caveats: According to the authors, only a limited number of new T cells may be recruited by each seasonal influenza vaccination.

The sequence derives from a man between 45 and 60 years old who received an inactivated influenza vaccine. Donor details come from another sample of the same person, matched by shared clones. The specimen comprised non-naive T cells sorted from PBMCs, sampled 14 days before vaccination. What this sample's cell subset or site label stands for: memory T cell fraction. The rearrangement joined TRBV14 to TRBJ1-1, with a weak D call of TRBD1 (5 bases match). DNA sequence: TGTGCCAGCAGCCGGGGACCGCAGTGGGAGATGAACACTGAAGCTTTCTTT. Its protein product is CASSRGPQWEMNTEAFF.